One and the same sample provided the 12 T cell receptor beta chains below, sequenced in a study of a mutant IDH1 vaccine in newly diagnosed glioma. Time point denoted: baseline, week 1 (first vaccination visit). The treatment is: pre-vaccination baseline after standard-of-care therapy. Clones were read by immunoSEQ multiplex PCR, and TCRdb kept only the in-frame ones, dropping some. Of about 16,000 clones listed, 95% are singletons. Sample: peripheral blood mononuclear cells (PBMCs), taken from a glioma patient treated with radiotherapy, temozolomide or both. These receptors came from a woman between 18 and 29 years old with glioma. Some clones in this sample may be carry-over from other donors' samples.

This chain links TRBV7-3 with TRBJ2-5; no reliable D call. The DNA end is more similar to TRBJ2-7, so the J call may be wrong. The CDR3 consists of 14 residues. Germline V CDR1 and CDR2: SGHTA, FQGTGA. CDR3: CASSPGPPSYEQYF. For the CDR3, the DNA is TGTGCCAGCAGCCCCGGGCCACCCTCCTACGAGCAGTACTTC.

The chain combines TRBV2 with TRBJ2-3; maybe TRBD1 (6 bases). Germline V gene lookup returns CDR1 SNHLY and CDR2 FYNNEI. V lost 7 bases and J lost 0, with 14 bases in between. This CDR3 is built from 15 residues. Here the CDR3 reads CASKFEDSSTDTQYF. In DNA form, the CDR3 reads TGTGCCAGCAAGTTCGAGGACAGTAGCACAGATACGCAGTATTTT.

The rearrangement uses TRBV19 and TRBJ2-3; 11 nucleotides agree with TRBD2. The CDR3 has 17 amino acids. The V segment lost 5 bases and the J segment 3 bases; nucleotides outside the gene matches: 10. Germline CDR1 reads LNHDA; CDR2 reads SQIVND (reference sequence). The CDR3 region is CASSLLAGELLTDTQYF. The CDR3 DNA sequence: TGTGCCAGTAGTCTACTAGCGGGAGAGTTACTGACAGATACGCAGTATTTT.

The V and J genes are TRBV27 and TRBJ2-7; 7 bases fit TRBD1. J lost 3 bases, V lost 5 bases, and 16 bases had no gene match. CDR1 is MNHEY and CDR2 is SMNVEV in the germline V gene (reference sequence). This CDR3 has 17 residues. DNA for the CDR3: TGTGCCAGCAGTGGGACAGTCCCTAGACCCCCCCGCTACGAGCAGTACTTC. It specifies CASSGTVPRPPRYEQYF.

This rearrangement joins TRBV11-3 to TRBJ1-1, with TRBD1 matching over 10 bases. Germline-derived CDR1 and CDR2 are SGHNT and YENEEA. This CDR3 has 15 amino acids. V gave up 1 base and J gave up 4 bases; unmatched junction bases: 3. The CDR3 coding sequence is TGTGCCAGCAGCTTAGGACAGGGGGCGGCCACTGAAGCTTTCTTT. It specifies CASSLGQGAATEAFF.

In DNA, the CDR3 is TGTGCCAGCAGTTCGTTAGCGGGAAGGGACAATGAGCAGTTCTTC. Its protein is CASSSLAGRDNEQFF. This chain joins TRBV5-4 and TRBJ2-1, with 8 nucleotides matching TRBD2. With V trimmed by 5 bases and J by 5 bases, 9 bases remained unmatched. The CDR3 totals 15 residues. Germline V gives CDR1 SGHNT, CDR2 YYREEE (reference sequence). Looking up the rest from reference TRBV5-4 and TRBJ2-1 gives the full variable domain: ETGVTQSPTHLIKTRGQQVTLRCSSQSGHNTVSWYQQALGQGPQFIFQYYREEENGRGNFPPRFSGLQFPNYSSELNVNALELDDSALYLCASSSLAGRDNEQFFGPGTRLTVL.

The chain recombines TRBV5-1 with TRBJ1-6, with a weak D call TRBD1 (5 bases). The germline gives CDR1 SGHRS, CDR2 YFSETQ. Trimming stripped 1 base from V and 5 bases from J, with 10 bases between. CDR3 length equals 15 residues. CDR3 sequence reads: CASSLLRGDNSPLHF. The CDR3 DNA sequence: TGCGCCAGCAGCTTGCTCCGGGGGGATAATTCACCCCTCCACTTT.

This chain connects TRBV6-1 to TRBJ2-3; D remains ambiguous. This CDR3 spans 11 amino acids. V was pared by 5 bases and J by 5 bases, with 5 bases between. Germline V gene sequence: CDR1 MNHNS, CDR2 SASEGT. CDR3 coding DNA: TGTGCCAGCAGTATATTAGATACGCAGTATTTT. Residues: CASSILDTQYF.

CDR3: CASSSVGDGYTF. Here the CDR3 DNA reads TGTGCCAGCAGTTCGGTTGGTGATGGCTACACCTTC. The V gene is TRBV6-6, the J gene TRBJ1-2; D not certain. Trimming removed 4 bases from V and 6 bases from J, with 9 bases in between. This CDR3 has 12 residues. From germline, CDR1 is MNHNY and CDR2 SVGAGI (reference sequence).

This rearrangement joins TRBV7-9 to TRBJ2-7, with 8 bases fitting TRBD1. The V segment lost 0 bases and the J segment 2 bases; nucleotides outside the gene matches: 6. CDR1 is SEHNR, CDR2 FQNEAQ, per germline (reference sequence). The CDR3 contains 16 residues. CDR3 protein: CASSLASWTGTYEQYF. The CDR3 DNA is TGTGCCAGCAGCTTAGCTTCTTGGACAGGGACCTACGAGCAGTACTTC.

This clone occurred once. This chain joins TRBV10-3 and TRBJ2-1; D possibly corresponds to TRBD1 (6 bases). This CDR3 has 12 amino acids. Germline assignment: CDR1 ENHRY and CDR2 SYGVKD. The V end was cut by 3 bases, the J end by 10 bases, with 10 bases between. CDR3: CAISDDRNEQFF. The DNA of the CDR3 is TGTGCCATCAGTGACGACAGGAACGAGCAGTTCTTC.

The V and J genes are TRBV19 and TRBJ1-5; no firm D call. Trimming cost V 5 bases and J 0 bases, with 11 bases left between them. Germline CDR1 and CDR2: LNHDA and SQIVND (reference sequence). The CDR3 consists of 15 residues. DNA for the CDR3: TGTGCCAGTAGTTCGTCCAGGTTTAGCAATCAGCCCCAGCATTTT. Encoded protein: CASSSSRFSNQPQHF.